The clone carrying this T cell receptor (beta chain) was seen more than once but under ten times. This sample is part of a study of regulatory T cells in long-lasting Graves disease. Through Arm-PCR of CDR3 regions and iRepertoire HTBI primers, TCR beta libraries were built. TCRdb recomputed calls from the multiplex PCR reads with MiXCR, one row per CDR3 protein. Of under 700,000 distinct CDR3 sequences listed, around 15% are singletons. The time point: newly diagnosed GD, antithyroid drugs for less than 3 months. The TCR library was prepared using RNA isolated from PBMCs. CDR1 is MRHNA, CDR2 SNTAGT, per germline. V was pared by 4 bases and J by 4 bases, with 11 bases between. The CDR3 covers 14 residues. The same data also went into a second study, on T cells in Graves' hyperthyroidism and ophthalmopathy.

This chain links TRBV6-4 with TRBJ1-3; tentative D call: TRBD1 (6 bases). The starting material was peripheral blood mononuclear cells (PBMCs), obtained at new diagnosis, from a patient treated with antithyroid drugs. The receptor comes from a woman aged 40-65 years with Graves disease. As DNA, the CDR3 is TGTGCCAGCAGTGCGCGGGGGCCGGGAAACACCATATATTTT. This encodes CASSARGPGNTIYF.